These 2 T cell receptor beta chains came from one sample sequenced in a study of T cells after yellow fever vaccination. TCRdb reprocessed the 5' RACE reads via MiXCR and lists one record per CDR3 protein. In the table there are some 550,000 distinct CDR3 sequences, less than 20% of which are singletons. The starting material was PBMCs, obtained 15 days after the yellow fever booster vaccination. These receptors were obtained from a man between 25 and 39 years old who received the YFV17D yellow fever vaccine.

The V call is TRBV7-2, the J call TRBJ1-2; D gene uncertain. The germline gives CDR1 SGHTA, CDR2 FQGNSA. This CDR3 contains 13 residues. V was pared by 4 bases and J by 8 bases, with 14 bases between. The DNA of the CDR3 is TGTGCCAGCAGCTCCCGACCGCAGACGGGCTACACCTTC. Encoded protein: CASSSRPQTGYTF. The variable domain in full, with the rest retrieved from reference TRBV7-2 and TRBJ1-2, is GAGVSQSPSNKVTEKGKDVELRCDPISGHTALYWYRQSLGQGLEFLIYFQGNSAPDKSGLPSDRFSAERTGGSVSTLTIQRTQQEDSAVYLCASSSRPQTGYTFGSGTRLTVV.

This clonotype was detected a few times. The J gene is TRBJ2-1, the V gene TRBV5-1; D unclear. Germline assignment: CDR1 SGHRS and CDR2 YFSETQ. Trimming removed 5 bases at V and 8 bases at J, with 14 bases between. The CDR3 is made up of 13 amino acids. The CDR3 is CASSPGPSYEQFF. The CDR3 DNA sequence: TGCGCCAGCAGTCCCGGGCCCTCATATGAGCAGTTCTTC.